This TCR beta chain came from a study of T cell changes during pregnancy in multiple sclerosis. V dropped 4 bases and J dropped 6; count of bases not matched to a gene: 6. The CDR3 has 14 amino acids. Germline V lookup: CDR1 MNHEY, CDR2 SMNVEV (reference sequence). Generated by immunoSEQ multiplex PCR, the TCRdb table keeps only in-frame clones and is missing some. The sample lists 90,000 or so clones; around 90% were seen once. The source material was PBMCs, sampled in the first trimester of pregnancy. V and J are TRBV27 and TRBJ1-2; TRBD1 matches at 9 bases. This clonotype was sampled from a female donor in good health, serving as a control in a pregnancy study. Some clones in this sample may be carry-over from other donors' samples. The CDR3 loop reads CASSSGQGWNGYTF. In DNA form, the CDR3 reads TGTGCCAGCAGTTCTGGACAGGGGTGGAATGGCTACACCTTC.